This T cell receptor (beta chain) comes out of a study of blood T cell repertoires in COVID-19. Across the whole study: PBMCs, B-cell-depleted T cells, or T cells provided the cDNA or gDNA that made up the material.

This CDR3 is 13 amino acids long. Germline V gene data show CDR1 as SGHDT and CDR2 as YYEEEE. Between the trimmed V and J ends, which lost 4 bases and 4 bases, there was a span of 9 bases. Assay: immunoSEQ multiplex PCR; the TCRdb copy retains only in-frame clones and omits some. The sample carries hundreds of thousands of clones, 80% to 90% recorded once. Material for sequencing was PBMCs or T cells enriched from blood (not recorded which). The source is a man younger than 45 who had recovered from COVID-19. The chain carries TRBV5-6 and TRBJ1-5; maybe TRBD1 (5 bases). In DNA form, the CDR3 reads TGTGCCAGCAGCGTACAGGATAATCAGCCCCAGCATTTT. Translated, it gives CASSVQDNQPQHF.